The next 6 T cell receptor beta chains were all read from a single sample in a study of molecular identifiers for immune sequencing clone quantification. TCRdb passed the PCR reads through MiXCR, listing each CDR3 protein once. The sample records a few hundred thousand distinct CDR3 sequences, about a fifth being singletons. The sample was naive CD8+ T cells from blood, with Jurkat cell RNA spiked in. Specified subset: FACS-sorted CD8+CD4-CCR7+CD45RA+ naive T cells. Receptors originate from a human donor in good health. Some libraries in this study had Jurkat cell RNA spiked in.

The table lists this clonotype with many counts. J is TRBJ2-5 and V is TRBV7-6, with D hard to call. Looked up from germline, CDR1 is SGHVS and CDR2 is FNYEAQ. The CDR3 covers 14 residues. V shed 5 bases and J shed 2 bases, with 12 bases lying between them. Written as DNA, the CDR3 is TGTGCCAGCAGCCCTCCTGCACAGCAAGAGACCCAGTACTTC. It is translated as CASSPPAQQETQYF.

V usage is TRBV6-5 and J usage is TRBJ2-3, with unresolved D. The CDR3 spans 15 residues. Germline V gives CDR1 MNHEY, CDR2 SVGAGI. Trimming took 6 bases from V and 0 from J, leaving 13 bases between them. The CDR3 loop reads CASSPRVRSTDTQYF. Written as DNA, the CDR3 is TGTGCCAGCAGCCCCCGAGTGCGGAGCACAGATACGCAGTATTTT.

This clonotype occurred many times. The V and J genes are TRBV19 and TRBJ2-3; D possibly uses TRBD1 or TRBD2 (5 bases each). The CDR3 is 11 amino acids. Germline V gives CDR1 LNHDA, CDR2 SQIVND (reference sequence). V shed 9 bases and J shed 7 bases, with 11 bases lying between them. CDR3 protein: CASSEGNTQYF. As DNA, the CDR3 is TGTGCCAGCAGCGAGGGGAATACGCAGTATTTT. The full variable domain, rest sourced from reference TRBV19 and TRBJ2-3, is DGGITQSPKYLFRKEGQNVTLSCEQNLNHDAMYWYRQDPGQGLRLIYYSQIVNDFQKGDIAEGYSVSREKKESFPLTVTSAQKNPTAFYLCASSEGNTQYFGPGTRLTVL.

The chain recombines TRBV2 with TRBJ2-5; tentatively, D is TRBD1 (6 bases). V dropped 9 bases and J dropped 3 bases, with 11 bases sitting between them. Germline V lookup: CDR1 SNHLY, CDR2 FYNNEI. There are 12 residues in the CDR3. This CDR3 is CARGTQEETQYF. The DNA of the CDR3 is TGTGCCAGGGGGACACAGGAAGAGACCCAGTACTTC.

A few counts support this clonotype. The genes are TRBV19 and TRBJ2-3; TRBD2 matches 13 bases. There are 16 residues in the CDR3. With 1 base clipped from V and 3 bases from J, the junction kept 1 base outside the gene matches. Germline-derived CDR1 and CDR2 are LNHDA and SQIVND (reference sequence). The CDR3 DNA reads TGTGCCAGTAGTATAGGGACTAGCGGGAGAACAGATACGCAGTATTTT. It translates to CASSIGTSGRTDTQYF.

This clonotype has a handful of counts. The chain recombines TRBV7-9 with TRBJ2-7; 7 positions match TRBD1. The length of the CDR3 is 15 residues. The germline gives CDR1 SEHNR, CDR2 FQNEAQ (reference sequence). Trimming cost V 1 base and J 2 bases; bases outside gene matches: 5. CDR3 in amino acids: CASSLVSGGTYEQYF. In DNA, the CDR3 is TGTGCCAGCAGCTTAGTTTCAGGGGGAACCTACGAGCAGTACTTC.